The present T cell receptor (beta chain) was sequenced within a study of identical twins. Overall study results and limits: Conclusions were drawn cross-sectionally by statistical analysis, without following the same donors. Excess low generation probability was seen in twin-shared out-of-frame alpha sequences.

As for this clonotype: Its matching antigen is unknown.

Template switching introduced a universal primer site, and the cDNA bore unique molecular identifiers. In TCRdb, the 5' RACE reads were re-called with MiXCR into one record per CDR3 protein. The sample records 400,000 to 600,000 distinct CDR3 sequences, about a fifth being singletons. Germline values: CDR1 MDHEN, CDR2 SYDVKM. This CDR3 is built from 15 residues. V was cut by 5 bases and J by 0 bases, with 13 bases left in between. These data were likewise used in another study, on yellow fever vaccine responses in identical twins.

The sample comprised CD4+ T cells sorted from blood. The origin of this receptor is a woman aged 18-35 years in good health. V gene TRBV28 combines with J gene TRBJ1-1; D is possibly TRBD1 (6 bases). CDR3 amino acids: CASSTNRDMNTEAFF. CDR3 nucleotides: TGTGCCAGCAGTACCAACAGGGACATGAACACTGAAGCTTTCTTT.